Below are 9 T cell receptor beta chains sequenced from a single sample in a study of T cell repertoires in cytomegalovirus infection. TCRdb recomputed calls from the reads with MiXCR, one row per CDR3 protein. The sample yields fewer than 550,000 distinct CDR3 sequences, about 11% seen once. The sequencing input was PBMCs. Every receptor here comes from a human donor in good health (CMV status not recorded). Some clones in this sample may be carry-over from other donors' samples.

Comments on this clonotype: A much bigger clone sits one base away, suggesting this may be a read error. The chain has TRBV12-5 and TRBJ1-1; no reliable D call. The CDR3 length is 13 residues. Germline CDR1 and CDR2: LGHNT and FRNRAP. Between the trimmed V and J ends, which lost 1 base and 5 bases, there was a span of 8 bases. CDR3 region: CASGLGSETEAFF. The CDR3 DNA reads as TGTGCTAGTGGTTTGGGATCCGAAACTGAAGCTTTCTTT.

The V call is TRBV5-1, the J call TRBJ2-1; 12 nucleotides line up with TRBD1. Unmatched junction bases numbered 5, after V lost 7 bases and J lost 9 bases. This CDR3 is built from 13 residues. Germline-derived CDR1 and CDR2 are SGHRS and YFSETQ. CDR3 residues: CASPGTGGSEQFF. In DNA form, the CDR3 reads TGCGCCAGCCCCGGGACAGGGGGCTCTGAGCAGTTCTTC. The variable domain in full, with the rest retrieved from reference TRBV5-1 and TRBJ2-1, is KAGVTQTPRYLIKTRGQQVTLSCSPISGHRSVSWYQQTPGQGLQFLFEYFSETQRNKGNFPGRFSGRQFSNSRSEMNVSTLELGDSALYLCASPGTGGSEQFFGPGTRLTVL.

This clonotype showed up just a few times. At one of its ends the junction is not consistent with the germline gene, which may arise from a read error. The DNA for the CDR3 is TGTGCCGGCAGAAAGGCGGCTGGCACTGAAGCTTTCTTT. It encodes CAGRKAAGTEAFF. This chain connects TRBV6-6 to TRBJ1-1; D uncertain. The CDR3 is 13 amino acids. The germline V gene has CDR1 MNHNY and CDR2 SVGAGI (reference sequence).

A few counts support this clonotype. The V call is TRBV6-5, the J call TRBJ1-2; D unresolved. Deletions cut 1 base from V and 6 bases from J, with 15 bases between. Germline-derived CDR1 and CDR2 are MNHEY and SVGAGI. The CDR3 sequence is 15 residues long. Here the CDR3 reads CASSYFDTLTDGYTF. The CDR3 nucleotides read TGTGCCAGCAGTTACTTCGACACGTTAACGGATGGCTACACCTTC.

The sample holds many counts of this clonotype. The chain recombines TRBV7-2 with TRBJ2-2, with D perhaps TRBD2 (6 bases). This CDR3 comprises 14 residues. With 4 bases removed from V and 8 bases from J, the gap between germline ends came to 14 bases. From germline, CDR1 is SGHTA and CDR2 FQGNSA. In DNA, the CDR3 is TGTGCCAGCAGCTCCGGCGGGACGGGAGGGGAGCTGTTTTTT. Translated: CASSSGGTGGELFF.

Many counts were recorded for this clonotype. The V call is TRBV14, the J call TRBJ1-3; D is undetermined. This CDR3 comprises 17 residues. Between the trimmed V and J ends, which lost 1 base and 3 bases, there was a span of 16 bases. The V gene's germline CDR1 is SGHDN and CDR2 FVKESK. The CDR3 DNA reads TGTGCCAGCAGCCAAGGTCGTCGGCCTAAGGATGGAAACACCATATATTTT. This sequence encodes CASSQGRRPKDGNTIYF.

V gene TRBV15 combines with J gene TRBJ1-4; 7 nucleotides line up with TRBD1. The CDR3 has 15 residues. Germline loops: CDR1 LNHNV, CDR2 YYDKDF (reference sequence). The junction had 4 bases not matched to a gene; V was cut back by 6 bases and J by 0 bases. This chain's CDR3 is CATSPGGTTNEKLFF. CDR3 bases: TGTGCCACCAGTCCAGGGGGTACAACTAATGAAAAACTGTTTTTT.

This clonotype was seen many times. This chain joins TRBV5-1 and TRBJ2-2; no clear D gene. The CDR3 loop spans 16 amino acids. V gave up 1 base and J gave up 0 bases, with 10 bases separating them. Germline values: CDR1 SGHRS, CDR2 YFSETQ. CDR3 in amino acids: CASSLNVVPNTGELFF. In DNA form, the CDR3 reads TGCGCCAGCAGCTTGAACGTGGTTCCGAACACCGGGGAGCTGTTTTTT.

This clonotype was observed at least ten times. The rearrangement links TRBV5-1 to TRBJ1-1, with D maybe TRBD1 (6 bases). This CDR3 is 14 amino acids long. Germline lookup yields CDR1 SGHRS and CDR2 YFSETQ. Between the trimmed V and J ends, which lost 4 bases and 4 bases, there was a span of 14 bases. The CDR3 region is CASSTGQWLTEAFF. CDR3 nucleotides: TGCGCCAGCAGCACTGGACAGTGGCTCACTGAAGCTTTCTTT. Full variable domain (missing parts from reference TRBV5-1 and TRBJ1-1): KAGVTQTPRYLIKTRGQQVTLSCSPISGHRSVSWYQQTPGQGLQFLFEYFSETQRNKGNFPGRFSGRQFSNSRSEMNVSTLELGDSALYLCASSTGQWLTEAFFGQGTRLTVV.